This record concerns one TCR beta chain sequence. This receptor's antigen is unknown. The input lacks base qualities; no much larger clone sits a single base away. Trimming leaves V shorter by 4 bases and J shorter by 0 bases, with the junction holding 12 bases beyond the gene matches. From a lookup of the germline V gene, CDR1 and CDR2 are SGHTA and FQGTGA. The CDR3 has 19 amino acids, counting the end cysteine and phenylalanine. The only DNA kept is the CDR3, 57 bases in frame from the first base. Libraries were constructed by multiplex PCR. Data came from an Illumina HiSeq 4000. iRepertoire HTBI primers and Arm-PCR amplification of CDR3 regions were used to construct TCR beta libraries. Before sequencing, the PCR products underwent gel purification. As for how the authors treated the data: Gene usage analysis of CDR3 amino acid clonotypes used the 60 to 80 TRBV and 11 to 15 TRBJ segments found across samples. COPE and FqMerger were used to merge filtered high-quality paired reads into contigs. BLAST was used to align contigs to IMGT TRBV, TRBD and TRBJ reference genes, and CDR3 was defined according to IMGT. Clonotypes above 0.1% frequency were classified as highly expanded clones. Shannon entropy served as the measure of repertoire diversity, while the Gini coefficient captured V-J evenness. Public clonotypes were defined as clonotypes shared by more than one individual. Starting from the raw public reads, TCRdb applied fastp trimming at Q25, assembled clones with MiXCR and retained in-frame beta chains. Entries are consolidated by CDR3 protein sequence, retaining the most common genes and DNA. The V and J calls here are based on TCRdb, not the publication. In this sample the table shows around 340,000 distinct CDR3 sequences, around a fifth of which occur a single time. Clones ranked in the top ten supply 29% of the sample.

The sample is drawn from a study of regulatory T cells in long-lasting Graves disease listed by TCRdb under 2021. Regarding the study in general: To count as having persistent Graves' disease, a patient had to have received antithyroid drug treatment for over 5 years with TSH receptor autoantibodies remaining persistently positive. The study was conducted in China and was registered as a clinical trial. This study used TCR sequencing and RNA sequencing of peripheral blood to compare persistent Graves' disease patients against newly diagnosed Graves' disease patients. On average, persistent Graves' disease patients in the clinical cohort had been on antithyroid drugs for approximately ten years. A total of around 35 samples underwent TCR sequencing, from about 13 patients with persistent Graves' disease and approximately 20 patients with newly diagnosed Graves' disease.

Sample time point, as interpreted from the label and publication: persistent/refractory GD, antithyroid drugs over 5 years with positive TRAb. For both TCR sequencing and RNA sequencing, RNA was extracted from PBMCs using TRIzol. The diagnosis of Graves' disease was made according to American Thyroid Association guidelines. The patients came from an endocrinology department in Xi'an, China. Each patient gave 7 to 9.5 milliliters of peripheral blood, collected in an EDTA anticoagulant tube. Ficoll Paque Plus density gradient separation was used to isolate PBMCs, and no further T cell sorting was done. RNA quality was checked with an Agilent 2100 Bioanalyzer and agarose gel, and concentration with a NanoDrop 2000. General study outcomes and caveats: Because the primary lesion, thyroid tissue, could not be accessed, the study looked at peripheral blood alone. TRBV28, TRBJ1-2 and TRBJ2-5 were preferentially used in persistent disease, while TRBV20-1 and TRBJ2-1 were favored in newly diagnosed disease. Sequencing and analysis were limited to the TCR beta chain. As a limitation, the authors acknowledged that the small sample size may reduce accuracy. Compared with newly diagnosed patients, patients with persistent Graves' disease had lower TCR Shannon entropy and fewer highly expanded clones, which suggests clonal expansion. More public clonotypes were shared among persistent patients (roughly 3,000) than among newly diagnosed patients (roughly 960).

The chain is assembled from TRBV7-3 and TRBJ1-4, with 9 bases aligning to TRBD1. The TCR sequence derives from a female donor with Graves disease. Source: peripheral blood mononuclear cells (PBMCs), taken when the disease was refractory, from a patient treated with antithyroid drugs. The CDR3 corresponds to CASSSPGTGPNATNEKLFF. The DNA sequence is TGTGCCAGCAGCTCTCCCGGGACAGGGCCTAATGCAACTAATGAAAAACTGTTTTTT.